This TCR beta chain was obtained from a study of patients and donors after allogeneic stem cell transplantation. J was trimmed by 3 bases and V by 2 bases; bases with no gene match: 7. The CDR3 runs to 17 residues. The germline V gene has CDR1 LGHNA and CDR2 YSLEER. TCRdb re-analysed the RT-PCR reads in MiXCR, keeping a single row per CDR3 protein. The sample lists 150,000 to 200,000 distinct CDR3 sequences; approximately 31% were seen once. This clonotype was found a few times. V is TRBV4-3 and J is TRBJ2-2; TRBD1 matches 9 bases. Source material: blood, either unsorted or a sorted T cell fraction (not recorded which). The receptor was derived from a human donor who was either an allogeneic HSCT recipient or a stem cell or donor lymphocyte infusion donor (not recorded which). It is not recorded whose cells these are; they may come from a transplant donor. CDR3 region: CASSQSPGQGYTGELFF. The CDR3 DNA reads TGCGCCAGCAGCCAATCGCCGGGACAGGGATACACCGGGGAGCTGTTTTTT.